This paragraph covers one T cell receptor (beta chain) sequence. Germline V CDR1 and CDR2: SGDLS, YYNGEE. Trimming took 4 bases from V and 1 from J, leaving 18 bases between them. There are 17 residues in the CDR3. The sample originates from a study of shared clonotypes between healthy human individuals. As processed by the authors: Because ImmunoSEQ provided only junction sequences with no quality scores, the filtering differed. Clones were read by immunoSEQ multiplex PCR, and TCRdb kept only the in-frame ones, dropping some. D and trimming were read from the DNA, whereas the V and J calls and clone size are those reported in that table. The table has approximately 460,000 clones, 70% to 80% seen once.

The chain employs TRBV9 and TRBJ2-1, with D perhaps matching TRBD2 (5 bases). This receptor was obtained from a woman between 40 and 50 years old in good health. Some clones in this sample may be carry-over from other donors' samples. The specimen was PBMCs. CDR3: CASSHRTGLSSYNEQFF. The CDR3 nucleotides read TGTGCCAGCAGCCATCGGACTGGTCTGAGTTCCTACAATGAGCAGTTCTTC.